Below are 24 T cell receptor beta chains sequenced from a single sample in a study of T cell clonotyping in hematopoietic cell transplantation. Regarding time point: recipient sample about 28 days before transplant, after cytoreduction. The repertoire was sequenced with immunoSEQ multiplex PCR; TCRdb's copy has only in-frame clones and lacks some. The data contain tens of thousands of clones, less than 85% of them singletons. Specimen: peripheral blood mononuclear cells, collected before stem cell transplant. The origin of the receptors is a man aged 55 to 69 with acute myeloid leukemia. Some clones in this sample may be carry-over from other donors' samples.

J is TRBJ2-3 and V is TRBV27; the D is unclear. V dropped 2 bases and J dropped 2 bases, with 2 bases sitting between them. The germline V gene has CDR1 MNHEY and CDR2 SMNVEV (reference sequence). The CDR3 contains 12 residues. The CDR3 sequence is CASSLPTDTQYF. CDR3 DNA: TGTGCCAGCAGTTTACCCACAGATACGCAGTATTTT.

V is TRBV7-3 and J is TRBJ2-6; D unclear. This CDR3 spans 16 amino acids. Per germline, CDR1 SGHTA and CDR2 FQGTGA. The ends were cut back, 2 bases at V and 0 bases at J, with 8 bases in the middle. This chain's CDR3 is CASSLDLGSGANVLTF. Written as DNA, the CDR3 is TGTGCCAGCAGCTTAGACCTCGGCTCTGGGGCCAACGTCCTGACTTTC. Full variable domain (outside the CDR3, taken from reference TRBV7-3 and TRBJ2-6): GAGVSQTPSNKVTEKGKYVELRCDPISGHTALYWYRQSLGQGPEFLIYFQGTGAADDSGLPNDRFFAVRPEGSVSTLKIQRTERGDSAVYLCASSLDLGSGANVLTFGAGSRLTVL.

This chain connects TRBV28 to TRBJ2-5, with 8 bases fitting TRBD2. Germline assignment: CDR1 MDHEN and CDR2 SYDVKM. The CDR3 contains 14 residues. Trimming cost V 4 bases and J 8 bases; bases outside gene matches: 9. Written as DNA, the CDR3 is TGTGCCAGCAGTTGGAGTTCGGCGGGGGGCACCCAGTACTTC. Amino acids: CASSWSSAGGTQYF. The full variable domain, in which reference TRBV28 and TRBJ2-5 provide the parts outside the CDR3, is DVKVTQSSRYLVKRTGEKVFLECVQDMDHENMFWYRQDPGLGLRLIYFSYDVKMKEKGDIPEGYSVSREKKERFSLILESASTNQTSMYLCASSWSSAGGTQYFGPGTRLLVL.

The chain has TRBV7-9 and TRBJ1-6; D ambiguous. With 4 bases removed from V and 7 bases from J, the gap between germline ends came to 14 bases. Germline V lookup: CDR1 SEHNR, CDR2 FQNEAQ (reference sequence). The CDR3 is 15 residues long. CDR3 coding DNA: TGTGCCAGCAGCTACGTATCGACGGGGAATTCACCCCTCCACTTT. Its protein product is CASSYVSTGNSPLHF.

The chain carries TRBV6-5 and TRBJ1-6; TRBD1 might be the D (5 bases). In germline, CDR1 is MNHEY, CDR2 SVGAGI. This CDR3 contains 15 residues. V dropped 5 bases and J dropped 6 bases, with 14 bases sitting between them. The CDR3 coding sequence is TGTGCCAGCAGTGGCAGACAGACTCTTAATTCACCCCTCCACTTT. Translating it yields CASSGRQTLNSPLHF.

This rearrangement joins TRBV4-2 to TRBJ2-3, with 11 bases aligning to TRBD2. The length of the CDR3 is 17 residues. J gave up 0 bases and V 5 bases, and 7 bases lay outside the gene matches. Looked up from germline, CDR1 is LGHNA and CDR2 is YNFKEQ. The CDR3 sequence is CASSALAGGPSTDTQYF. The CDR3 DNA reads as TGTGCCAGCAGCGCGCTAGCGGGGGGACCTAGCACAGATACGCAGTATTTT.

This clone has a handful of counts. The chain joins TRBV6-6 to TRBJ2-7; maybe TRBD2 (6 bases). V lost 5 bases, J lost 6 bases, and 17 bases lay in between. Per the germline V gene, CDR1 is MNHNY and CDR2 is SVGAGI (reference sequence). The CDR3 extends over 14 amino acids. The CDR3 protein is CASSRSGVHPEQYF. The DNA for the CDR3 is TGTGCCAGCAGTAGATCGGGGGTTCATCCCGAGCAGTACTTC.

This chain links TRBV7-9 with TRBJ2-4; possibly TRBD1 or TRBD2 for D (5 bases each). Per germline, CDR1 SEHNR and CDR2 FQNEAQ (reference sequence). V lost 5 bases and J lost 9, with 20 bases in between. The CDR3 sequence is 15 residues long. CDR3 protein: CASSVLTGRTSIQYF. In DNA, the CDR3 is TGTGCCAGCAGCGTACTAACGGGACGGACAAGCATTCAGTACTTC.

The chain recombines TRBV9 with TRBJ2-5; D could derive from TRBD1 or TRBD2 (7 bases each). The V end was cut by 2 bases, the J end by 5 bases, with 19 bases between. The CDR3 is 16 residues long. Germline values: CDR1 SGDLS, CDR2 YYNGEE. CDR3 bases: TGTGCCAGCAGCGTCCGACAGGGACTATCCGTGGAGACCCAGTACTTC. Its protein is CASSVRQGLSVETQYF.

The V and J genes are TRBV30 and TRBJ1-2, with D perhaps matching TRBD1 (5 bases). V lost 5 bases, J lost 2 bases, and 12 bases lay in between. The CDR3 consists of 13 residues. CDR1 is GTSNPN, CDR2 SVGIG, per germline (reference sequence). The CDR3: CAWGALPNYGYTF. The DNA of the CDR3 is TGTGCCTGGGGGGCCCTGCCCAACTATGGCTACACCTTC.

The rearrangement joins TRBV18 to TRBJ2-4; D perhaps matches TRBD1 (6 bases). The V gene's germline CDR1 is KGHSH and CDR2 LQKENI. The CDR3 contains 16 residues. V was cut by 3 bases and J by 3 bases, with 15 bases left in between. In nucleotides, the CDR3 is TGTGCCAGCTCACCCCCGGGCAGGACAGACAAAAACATTCAGTACTTC. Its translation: CASSPPGRTDKNIQYF. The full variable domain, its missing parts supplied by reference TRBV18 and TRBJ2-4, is NAGVMQNPRHLVRRRGQEARLRCSPMKGHSHVYWYRQLPEEGLKFMVYLQKENIIDESGMPKERFSAEFPKEGPSILRIQQVVRGDSAAYFCASSPPGRTDKNIQYFGAGTRLSVL.

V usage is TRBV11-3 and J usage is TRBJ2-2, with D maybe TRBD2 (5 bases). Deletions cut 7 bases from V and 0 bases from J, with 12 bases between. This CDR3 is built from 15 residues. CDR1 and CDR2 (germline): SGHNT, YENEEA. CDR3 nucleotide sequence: TGTGCCAGCAAGGGCTTCGGGGCGAACACCGGGGAGCTGTTTTTT. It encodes CASKGFGANTGELFF.

The CDR3 DNA sequence: TGTGCCAGCAGCCAAGACAGGCAGGGCTTCACCGGGGAGCTGTTTTTT. This gives the protein CASSQDRQGFTGELFF. V usage is TRBV4-2 and J usage is TRBJ2-2; D might be TRBD1 (5 bases). Per the germline V gene, CDR1 is LGHNA and CDR2 is YNFKEQ. V lost 0 bases and J lost 4, with 12 bases in between. CDR3 length equals 16 residues.

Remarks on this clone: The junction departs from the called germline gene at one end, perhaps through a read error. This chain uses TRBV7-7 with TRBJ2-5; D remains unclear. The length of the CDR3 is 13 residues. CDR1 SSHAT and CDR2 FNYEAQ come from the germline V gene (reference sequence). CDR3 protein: CASSWTSQETQYF. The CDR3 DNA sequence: TGTGCTAGCAGCTGGACCAGCCAAGAGACCCAGTACTTC. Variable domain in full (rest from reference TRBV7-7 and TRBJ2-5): GAGVSQSPRYKVTKRGQDVTLRCDPISSHATLYWYQQALGQGPEFLTYFNYEAQPDKSGLPSDRFSAERPEGSISTLTIQRTEQRDSAMYRCASSWTSQETQYFGPGTRLLVL.

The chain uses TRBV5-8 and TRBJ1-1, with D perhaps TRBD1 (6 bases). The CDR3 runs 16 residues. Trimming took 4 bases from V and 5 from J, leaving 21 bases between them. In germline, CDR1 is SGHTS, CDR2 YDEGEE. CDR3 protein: CASSHSPTGLGTEAFF. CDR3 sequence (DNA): TGTGCCAGCAGCCATTCCCCCACAGGGTTGGGGACTGAAGCTTTCTTT. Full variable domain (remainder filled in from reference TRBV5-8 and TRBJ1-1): EAGVTQSPTHLIKTRGQQATLRCSPISGHTSVYWYQQALGLGLQFLLWYDEGEERNRGNFPPRFSGRQFPNYSSELNVNALELEDSALYLCASSHSPTGLGTEAFFGQGTRLTVV.

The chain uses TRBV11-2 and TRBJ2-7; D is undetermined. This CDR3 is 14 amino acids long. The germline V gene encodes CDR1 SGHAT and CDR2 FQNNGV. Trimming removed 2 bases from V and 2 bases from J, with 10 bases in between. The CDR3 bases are TGTGCCAGCAGCTTAACAAGGGCCGCCTACGAGCAGTACTTC. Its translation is CASSLTRAAYEQYF.

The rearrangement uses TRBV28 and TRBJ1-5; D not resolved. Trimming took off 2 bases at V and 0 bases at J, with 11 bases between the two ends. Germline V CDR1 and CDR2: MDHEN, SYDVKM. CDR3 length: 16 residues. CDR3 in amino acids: CASSLSPLYSNQPQHF. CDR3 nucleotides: TGTGCCAGCAGTTTAAGTCCACTCTATAGCAATCAGCCCCAGCATTTT.

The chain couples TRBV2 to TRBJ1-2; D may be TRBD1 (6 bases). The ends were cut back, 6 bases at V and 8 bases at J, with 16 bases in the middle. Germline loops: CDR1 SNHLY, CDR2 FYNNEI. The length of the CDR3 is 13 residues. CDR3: CASRQRTASGYTF. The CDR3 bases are TGTGCCAGCAGACAACGGACAGCCAGCGGCTACACCTTC.

The CDR3 is CASSIGQATLNTEAFF. The DNA for the CDR3 is TGTGCCAGTAGTATCGGACAGGCGACGCTGAACACTGAAGCTTTCTTT. The chain couples TRBV19 to TRBJ1-1; 7 nucleotides match TRBD1. V trimming: 3 bases; J trimming: 0 bases; junction bases outside the gene matches: 7. There are 16 residues in the CDR3. Germline V gives CDR1 LNHDA, CDR2 SQIVND (reference sequence). Full variable domain (missing parts from reference TRBV19 and TRBJ1-1): DGGITQSPKYLFRKEGQNVTLSCEQNLNHDAMYWYRQDPGQGLRLIYYSQIVNDFQKGDIAEGYSVSREKKESFPLTVTSAQKNPTAFYLCASSIGQATLNTEAFFGQGTRLTVV.

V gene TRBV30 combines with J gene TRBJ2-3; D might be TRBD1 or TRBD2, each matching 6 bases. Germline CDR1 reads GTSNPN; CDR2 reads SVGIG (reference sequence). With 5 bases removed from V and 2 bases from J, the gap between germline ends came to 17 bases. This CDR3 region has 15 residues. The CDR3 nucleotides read TGTGCCTGGGGAAGCGGAGGGGGGCCCACAGATACGCAGTATTTT. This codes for CAWGSGGGPTDTQYF.

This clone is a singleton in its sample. This CDR3 is CASSLVQIGELFF. CDR3 nucleotide sequence: TGCGCCAGCAGCTTGGTACAGATCGGGGAGCTGTTTTTT. This sequence joins TRBV5-1 and TRBJ2-2, with D hard to call. V dropped 0 bases and J dropped 7 bases, with 7 bases sitting between them. This CDR3 is built from 13 residues. Per germline, CDR1 SGHRS and CDR2 YFSETQ.

CDR3 in amino acids: CASSSYTTYEQYF. CDR3 in DNA: TGTGCCAGCAGCTCGTACACTACCTACGAGCAGTACTTC. The chain links TRBV7-6 to TRBJ2-7; D gene ambiguous. V was pared by 4 bases and J by 2 bases, with 9 bases between. The germline gives CDR1 SGHVS, CDR2 FNYEAQ. There are 13 residues in the CDR3. Full variable domain (outside the CDR3, taken from reference TRBV7-6 and TRBJ2-7): GAGVSQSPRYKVTKRGQDVALRCDPISGHVSLYWYRQALGQGPEFLTYFNYEAQQDKSGLPNDRFSAERPEGSISTLTIQRTEQRDSAMYRCASSSYTTYEQYFGPGTRLTVT.

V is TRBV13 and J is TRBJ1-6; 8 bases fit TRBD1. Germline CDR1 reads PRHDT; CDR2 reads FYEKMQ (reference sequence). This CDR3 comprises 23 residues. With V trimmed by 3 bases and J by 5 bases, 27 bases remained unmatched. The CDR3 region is CASSFRWDRRTSKQENHNSPLHF. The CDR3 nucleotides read TGTGCCAGCAGCTTTCGCTGGGACAGGAGAACCTCTAAACAAGAGAACCATAATTCACCCCTCCACTTT.

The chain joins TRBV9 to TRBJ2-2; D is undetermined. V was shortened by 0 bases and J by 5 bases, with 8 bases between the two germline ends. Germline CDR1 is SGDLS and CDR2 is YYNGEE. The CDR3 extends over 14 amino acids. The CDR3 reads CASSVATGTGELFF. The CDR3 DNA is TGTGCCAGCAGCGTAGCTACCGGAACCGGGGAGCTGTTTTTT.